The next 20 T cell receptor beta chains were all read from a single sample in a study of CD8 T cells in Susac syndrome (dated by TCRdb to between 2019 and 2020). Library creation used the immunoSEQ multiplex PCR assay. RNA was extracted using the RNeasy kit, and roughly 0.5 to 1 ug of the RNA was reverse transcribed with random hexamers. The public sequencing data were trimmed at Q25 with fastp and processed into clonotypes with MiXCR by TCRdb, which kept only in-frame beta chains. Every entry covers one CDR3 protein and lists the most common genes and DNA from its rows. In this sample the table shows roughly 170,000 distinct CDR3 sequences, about 94% of which occur a single time. The ten largest clones represent roughly 0.094% of the sample. Sample: CD4+ T cells from PBMCs. These receptors came from a human donor with multiple sclerosis.

This sequence joins TRBV20-1 and TRBJ2-7; the D is unclear. Per the germline V gene, CDR1 is DFQATT and CDR2 is SNEGSKA (reference sequence). V lost 7 bases to trimming and J lost 0 bases, with 25 bases between them. CDR3 length: 17 residues. The CDR3, as DNA: TGCAGTGTATCCGGATCCAGACCCATTTCCAGCTCCTACGAGCAGTACTTC. Translating it yields CSVSGSRPISSSYEQYF.

This clonotype was detected only once. The chain combines TRBV12-3 or TRBV12-4 with TRBJ2-3, with 10 nucleotides matching TRBD2. V lost 8 bases to trimming and J lost 5 bases; unmatched junction nucleotides: 7. The CDR3 spans 14 residues. The CDR3 DNA sequence: TGTGCCAGCTGTCTAGCGGGAGATCTAGATACGCAGTATTTT. Its protein product is CASCLAGDLDTQYF.

The chain carries TRBV5-4 and TRBJ2-3, with 11 positions matching TRBD2. The CDR3 has 17 residues. The J segment lost 5 bases and the V segment lost 3 bases, leaving 11 bases of the junction unmatched. The V gene's germline CDR1 is SGHNT and CDR2 YYREEE (reference sequence). CDR3 sequence: CASSSGTSGPRVDTQYF. The CDR3 DNA sequence: TGTGCCAGCAGCTCCGGGACTAGCGGCCCCCGCGTAGATACGCAGTATTTT. The complete variable domain, with remaining parts taken from reference TRBV5-4 and TRBJ2-3, reads ETGVTQSPTHLIKTRGQQVTLRCSSQSGHNTVSWYQQALGQGPQFIFQYYREEENGRGNFPPRFSGLQFPNYSSELNVNALELDDSALYLCASSSGTSGPRVDTQYFGPGTRLTVL.

The CDR3 DNA sequence: TGTGCCAGCAGTCCAACGGGACAGGGAAAGACCCAGTACTTC. Its protein product is CASSPTGQGKTQYF. This chain links TRBV12-3 or TRBV12-4 with TRBJ2-5; 9 bases line up with TRBD1. Trimming cost V 5 bases and J 6 bases; bases outside gene matches: 7. This CDR3 is 14 amino acids long.

This clonotype was seen just once. The chain employs TRBV9 and TRBJ1-6; TRBD1 agrees at 7 bases. Trimming removed 4 bases from V and 10 bases from J; junction bases left unmatched: 11. Germline lookup yields CDR1 SGDLS and CDR2 YYNGEE. CDR3 length: 15 residues. The CDR3 sequence is CASSPRGQVESPLHF. In DNA, the CDR3 is TGTGCCAGCAGCCCCCGTGGACAGGTGGAGTCACCCCTCCACTTT.

The rearrangement joins TRBV20-1 to TRBJ2-3, with D perhaps assigned TRBD1 or TRBD2 (5 bases each). CDR1 and CDR2 from the germline V gene are DFQATT and SNEGSKA (reference sequence). This CDR3 spans 13 amino acids. In nucleotides, the CDR3 is TGCAGCCTTACTGAGGGGCGCCCAGATACGCAGTATTTT. This encodes CSLTEGRPDTQYF.

The chain has TRBV9 and TRBJ2-2; 7 nucleotides agree with TRBD1. Germline CDR1 and CDR2: SGDLS and YYNGEE. This CDR3 is 16 amino acids long. The V gene end was trimmed by 4 bases and the J gene end by 7 bases; junction bases not matched to a gene: 13. The CDR3 DNA reads as TGTGCCAGCAGCCCTGAGGGACAGCCGAAAGTCGGGGAGCTGTTTTTT. Protein: CASSPEGQPKVGELFF.

The chain carries TRBV20-1 and TRBJ2-3; TRBD2 aligns across 10 bases. CDR1 is DFQATT and CDR2 is SNEGSKA in the germline V gene (reference sequence). The J segment lost 7 bases and the V segment lost 5 bases, leaving 9 bases of the junction unmatched. The CDR3 loop spans 14 amino acids. The CDR3 spells CSAPLGGLANTQYF. The CDR3 DNA sequence: TGCAGTGCTCCGCTTGGGGGACTAGCGAATACGCAGTATTTT.

This sequence joins TRBV7-2 and TRBJ2-3; 7 bases agree with TRBD2. V lost 4 bases and J lost 2; bases outside the gene matches: 9. CDR3 length: 16 amino acids. The germline gives CDR1 SGHTA, CDR2 FQGNSA. The CDR3 spells CASSYHPRGTTDTQYF. CDR3 DNA sequence: TGTGCCAGCAGCTACCACCCGCGGGGGACCACAGATACGCAGTATTTT.

The V and J genes are TRBV7-2 and TRBJ2-7; D assignment may be TRBD1 or TRBD2 (5 bases each). This CDR3 spans 15 amino acids. The germline CDR1 and CDR2 sequences are SGHTA and FQGNSA. V was shortened by 0 bases and J by 3 bases, with 12 bases between the two germline ends. This CDR3 reads CASSLALGPHYEQYF. CDR3 sequence (DNA): TGTGCCAGCAGCTTAGCTCTGGGACCGCACTACGAGCAGTACTTC. The variable domain in full, completed from reference TRBV7-2 and TRBJ2-7, reads GAGVSQSPSNKVTEKGKDVELRCDPISGHTALYWYRQSLGQGLEFLIYFQGNSAPDKSGLPSDRFSAERTGGSVSTLTIQRTQQEDSAVYLCASSLALGPHYEQYFGPGTRLTVT.

The chain joins TRBV18 to TRBJ1-5, with D possibly being TRBD1 (6 bases). Germline V gene data show CDR1 as KGHSH and CDR2 as LQKENI. This CDR3 contains 17 residues. V dropped 2 bases and J dropped 2 bases, with 16 bases sitting between them. In nucleotides, the CDR3 is TGTGCCAGCTCACCAAGGCCAGGGGTTAGCGGCAATCAGCCCCAGCATTTT. Its translation is CASSPRPGVSGNQPQHF.

CDR3 in amino acids: CASSQPSGGYTF. The CDR3 DNA reads as TGTGCCAGCAGCCAACCTTCGGGTGGTTACACCTTC. This chain joins TRBV3-1 and TRBJ1-2; D unclear. CDR1 and CDR2 from the germline V gene are LGHDT and YNNKEL (reference sequence). V lost 2 bases, J lost 11 bases, and 12 bases lay in between. The CDR3 length is 12 residues. Based on the CDR3 plus reference TRBV3-1 and TRBJ1-2, the full variable domain is DTAVSQTPKYLVTQMGNDKSIKCEQNLGHDTMYWYKQDSKKFLKIMFSYNNKELIINETVPNRFSPKSPDKAHLNLHINSLELGDSAVYFCASSQPSGGYTFGSGTRLTVV.

V gene TRBV6-2 or TRBV6-3 combines with J gene TRBJ2-2, with D uncertain. Germline values: CDR1 MNHEY, CDR2 SVGEGT. The ends were cut back, 5 bases at V and 1 base at J, with 2 bases in the middle. The CDR3 sequence is 12 residues long. The CDR3 coding sequence is TGTGCCAGCAGTGAGAACACCGGGGAGCTGTTTTTT. This translates into CASSENTGELFF.

The chain employs TRBV2 and TRBJ1-1; possible D gene TRBD1, 5 bases. This CDR3 has 15 residues. CDR1 is SNHLY and CDR2 is FYNNEI in the germline V gene. Trimming left V 1 base short and J 1 base short, with 10 bases between. The CDR3 sequence: CASSEGGTANTEAFF. The DNA for the CDR3 is TGTGCCAGCAGTGAAGGGGGGACGGCGAACACTGAAGCTTTCTTT.

This clonotype was detected once. The chain recombines TRBV24-1 with TRBJ2-1; D might be TRBD1 or TRBD2, each matching 7 bases. V was clipped by 7 bases and J by 5 bases, with 14 bases between them. Germline values: CDR1 KGHDR, CDR2 SFDVKD. The CDR3 is 14 amino acids. CDR3 DNA sequence: TGTGCCACCAGAGCGGGACAGACCCACAATGAGCAGTTCTTC. It codes for CATRAGQTHNEQFF.

The table lists this clonotype with a count of one. The V gene is TRBV3-1, the J gene TRBJ2-3; 11 bases agree with TRBD2. The V gene's germline CDR1 is LGHDT and CDR2 YNNKEL (reference sequence). The CDR3 extends over 17 amino acids. After removal of 3 bases from V and 4 bases from J, the junction contained 9 bases not matched to a gene. DNA of the CDR3: TGTGCCAGCAGCCACAGCGTAGCGGGAGGGCCCGCAGATACGCAGTATTTT. Its protein product is CASSHSVAGGPADTQYF.

This clonotype was counted once. The V gene is TRBV6-1, the J gene TRBJ2-7; D uncertain. CDR3 size: 12 residues. Per germline, CDR1 MNHNS and CDR2 SASEGT. V lost 3 bases, J lost 2 bases, and 5 bases lay in between. The CDR3 DNA is TGTGCCAGCAGTGAGGCGCCCTACGAGCAGTACTTC. Translated: CASSEAPYEQYF.

V usage is TRBV11-2 and J usage is TRBJ2-7; weak D call: TRBD2 (6 bases). Germline V gene data show CDR1 as SGHAT and CDR2 as FQNNGV. The CDR3 runs to 16 residues. V lost 3 bases to trimming and J lost 2 bases, with 17 bases between them. CDR3 residues: CASSFVGGLGTYEQYF. DNA for the CDR3: TGTGCCAGCAGCTTTGTGGGAGGTCTCGGGACCTACGAGCAGTACTTC.

The sample holds one count of this clonotype. The J gene is TRBJ2-5, the V gene TRBV12-3 or TRBV12-4; D is perhaps TRBD1 or TRBD2 (6 bases each). The CDR3 length is 16 residues. V lost 2 bases and J lost 2, with 15 bases in between. DNA of the CDR3: TGTGCCAGCAGTTTACCTCCGACTAGGGGGCAAGAGACCCAGTACTTC. As protein: CASSLPPTRGQETQYF.

The chain links TRBV7-2 to TRBJ1-5, with a tentative D call TRBD1 (5 bases). V was pared by 1 base and J by 7 bases, with 11 bases between. The length of the CDR3 is 14 residues. Germline lookup yields CDR1 SGHTA and CDR2 FQGNSA. The CDR3 bases are TGTGCCAGCAGCTTAGAACAGGTGGGCCAGCCCCAGCATTTT. This gives the protein CASSLEQVGQPQHF.